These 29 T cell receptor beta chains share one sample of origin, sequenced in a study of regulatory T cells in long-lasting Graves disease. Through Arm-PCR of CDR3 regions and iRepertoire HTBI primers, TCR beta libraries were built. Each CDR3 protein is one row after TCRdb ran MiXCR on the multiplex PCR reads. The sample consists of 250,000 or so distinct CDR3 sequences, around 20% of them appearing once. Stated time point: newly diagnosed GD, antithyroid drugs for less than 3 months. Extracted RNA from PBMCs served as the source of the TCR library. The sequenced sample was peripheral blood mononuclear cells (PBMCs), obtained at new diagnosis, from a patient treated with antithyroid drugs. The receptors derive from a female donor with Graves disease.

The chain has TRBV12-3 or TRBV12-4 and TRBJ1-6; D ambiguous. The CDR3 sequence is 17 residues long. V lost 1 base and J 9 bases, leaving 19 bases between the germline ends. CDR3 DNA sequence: TGTGCCAGCAGTTTAGATGGGCCTACAGAGGGCCTTTCACCCCTCCACTTT. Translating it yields CASSLDGPTEGLSPLHF.

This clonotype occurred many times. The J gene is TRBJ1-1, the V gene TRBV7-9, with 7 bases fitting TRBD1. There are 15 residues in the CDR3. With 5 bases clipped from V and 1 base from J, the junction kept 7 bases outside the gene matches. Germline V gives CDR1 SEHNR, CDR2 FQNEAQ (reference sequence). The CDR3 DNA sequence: TGTGCCAGCAGCAGGAGGACAGGAGAGAACACTGAAGCTTTCTTT. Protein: CASSRRTGENTEAFF.

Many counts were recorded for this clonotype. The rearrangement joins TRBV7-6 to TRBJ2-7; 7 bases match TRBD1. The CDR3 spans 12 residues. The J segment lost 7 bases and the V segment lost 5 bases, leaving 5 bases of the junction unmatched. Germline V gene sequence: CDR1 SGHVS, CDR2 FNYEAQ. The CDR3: CASSKGAEEQYF. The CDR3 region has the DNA TGTGCCAGCAGCAAGGGGGCCGAGGAGCAGTACTTC.

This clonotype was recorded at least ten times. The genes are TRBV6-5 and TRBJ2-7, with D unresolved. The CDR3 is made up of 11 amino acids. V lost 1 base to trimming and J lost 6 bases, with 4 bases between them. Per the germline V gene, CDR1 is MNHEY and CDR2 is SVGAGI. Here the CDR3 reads CASSYFAEQYF. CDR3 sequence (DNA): TGTGCCAGCAGTTACTTCGCCGAGCAGTACTTC.

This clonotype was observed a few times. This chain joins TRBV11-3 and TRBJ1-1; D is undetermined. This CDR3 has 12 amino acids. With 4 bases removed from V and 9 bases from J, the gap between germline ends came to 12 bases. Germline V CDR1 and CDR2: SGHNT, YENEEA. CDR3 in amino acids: CASSSLTAKAFF. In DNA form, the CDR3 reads TGTGCCAGCAGCTCACTGACGGCTAAAGCTTTCTTT.

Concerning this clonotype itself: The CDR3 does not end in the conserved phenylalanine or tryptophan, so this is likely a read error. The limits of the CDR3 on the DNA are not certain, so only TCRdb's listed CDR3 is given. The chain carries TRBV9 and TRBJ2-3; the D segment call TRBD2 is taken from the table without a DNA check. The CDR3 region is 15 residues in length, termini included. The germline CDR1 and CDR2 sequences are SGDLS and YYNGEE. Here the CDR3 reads CASSAPAPEGGEQYL.

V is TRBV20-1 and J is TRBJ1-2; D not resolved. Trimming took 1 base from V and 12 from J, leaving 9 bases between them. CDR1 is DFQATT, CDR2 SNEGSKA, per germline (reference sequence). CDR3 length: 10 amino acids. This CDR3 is CSARAKVDTF. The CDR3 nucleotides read TGCAGTGCTAGAGCTAAGGTCGACACCTTC.

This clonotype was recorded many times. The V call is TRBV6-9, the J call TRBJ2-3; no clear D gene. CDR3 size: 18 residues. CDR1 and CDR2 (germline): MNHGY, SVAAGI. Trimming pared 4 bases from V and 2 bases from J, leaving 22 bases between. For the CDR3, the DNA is TGTGCCAGCAGTTTTACGGGTCGGCAGATAGTTATCACAGATACGCAGTATTTT. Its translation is CASSFTGRQIVITDTQYF.

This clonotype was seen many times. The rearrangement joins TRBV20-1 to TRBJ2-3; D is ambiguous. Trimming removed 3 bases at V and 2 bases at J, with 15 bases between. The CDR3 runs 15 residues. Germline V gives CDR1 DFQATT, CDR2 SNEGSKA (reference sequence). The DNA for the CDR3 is TGCAGTGCTAGTAAGGGCCACTATTTCACAGATACGCAGTATTTT. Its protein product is CSASKGHYFTDTQYF.

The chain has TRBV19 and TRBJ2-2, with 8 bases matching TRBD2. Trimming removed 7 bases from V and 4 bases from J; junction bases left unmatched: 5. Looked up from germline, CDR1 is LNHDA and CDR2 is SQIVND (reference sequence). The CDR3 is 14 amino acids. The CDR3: CASNLRGATGELFF. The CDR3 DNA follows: TGTGCCAGTAATCTGCGGGGGGCCACCGGGGAGCTGTTTTTT.

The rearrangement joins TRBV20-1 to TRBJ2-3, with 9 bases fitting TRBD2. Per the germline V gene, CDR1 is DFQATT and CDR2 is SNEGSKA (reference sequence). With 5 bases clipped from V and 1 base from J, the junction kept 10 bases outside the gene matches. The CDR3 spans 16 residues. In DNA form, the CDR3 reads TGCAGTGCTGAAACGCCCAGACTAGCGGGCACAGATACGCAGTATTTT. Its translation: CSAETPRLAGTDTQYF.

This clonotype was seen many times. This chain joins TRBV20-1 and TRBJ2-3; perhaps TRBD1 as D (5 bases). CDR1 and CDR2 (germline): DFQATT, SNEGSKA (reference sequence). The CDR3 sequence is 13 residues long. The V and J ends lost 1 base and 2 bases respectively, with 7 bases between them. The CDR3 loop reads CSARGGHTDTQYF. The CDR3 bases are TGCAGTGCTAGAGGCGGACACACAGATACGCAGTATTTT.

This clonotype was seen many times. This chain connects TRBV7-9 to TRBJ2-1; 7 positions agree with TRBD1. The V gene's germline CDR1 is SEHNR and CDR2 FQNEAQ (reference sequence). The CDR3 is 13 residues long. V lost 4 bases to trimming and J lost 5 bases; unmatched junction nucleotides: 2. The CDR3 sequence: CASSWTGHNEQFF. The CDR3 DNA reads TGTGCCAGCAGCTGGACAGGACACAATGAGCAGTTCTTC.

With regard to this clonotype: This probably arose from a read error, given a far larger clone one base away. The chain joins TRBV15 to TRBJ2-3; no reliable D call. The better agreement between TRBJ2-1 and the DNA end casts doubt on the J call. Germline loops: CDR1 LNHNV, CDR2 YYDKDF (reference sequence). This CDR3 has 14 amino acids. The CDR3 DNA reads TGTGCCACCAGCAGAGTTCTGGGGTCGTCGGAGCAGTTCTTC. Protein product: CATSRVLGSSEQFF.

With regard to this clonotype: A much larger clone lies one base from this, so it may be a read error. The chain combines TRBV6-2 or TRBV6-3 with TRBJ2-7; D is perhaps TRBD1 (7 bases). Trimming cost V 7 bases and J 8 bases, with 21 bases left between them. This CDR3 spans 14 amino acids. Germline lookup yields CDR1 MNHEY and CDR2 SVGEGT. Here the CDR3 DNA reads TGTGCCAGCAAACGCGGGACAGTATACAACAAGCAGTACTTC. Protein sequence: CASKRGTVYNKQYF.

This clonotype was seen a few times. The CDR3 protein is CASSVGGAWGYEQYF. Here the CDR3 DNA reads TGTGCCAGCAGCGTAGGAGGGGCTTGGGGGTACGAGCAGTACTTC. V gene TRBV9 combines with J gene TRBJ2-7; either TRBD1 or TRBD2 may supply D (5 bases each). The germline V and J ends were trimmed by 0 bases and 4 bases, with 14 bases remaining between them. Germline-derived CDR1 and CDR2 are SGDLS and YYNGEE. This CDR3 region has 15 residues.

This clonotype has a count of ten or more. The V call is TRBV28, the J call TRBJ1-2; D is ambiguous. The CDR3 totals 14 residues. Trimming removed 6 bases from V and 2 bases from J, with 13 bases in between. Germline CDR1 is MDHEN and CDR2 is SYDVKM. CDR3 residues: CASSLGGRNYGYTF. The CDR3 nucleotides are TGTGCCAGCAGCTTAGGAGGTAGAAACTATGGCTACACCTTC.

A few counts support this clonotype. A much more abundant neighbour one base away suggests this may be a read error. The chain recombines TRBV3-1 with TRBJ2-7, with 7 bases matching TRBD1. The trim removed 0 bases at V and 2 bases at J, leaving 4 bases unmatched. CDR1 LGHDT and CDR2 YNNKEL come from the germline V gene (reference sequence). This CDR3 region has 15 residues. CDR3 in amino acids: CASSQDRDSPYEQYF. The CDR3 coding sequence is TGTGCCAGCAGCCAAGACAGGGACAGCCCCTACGAGCAGTACTTC.

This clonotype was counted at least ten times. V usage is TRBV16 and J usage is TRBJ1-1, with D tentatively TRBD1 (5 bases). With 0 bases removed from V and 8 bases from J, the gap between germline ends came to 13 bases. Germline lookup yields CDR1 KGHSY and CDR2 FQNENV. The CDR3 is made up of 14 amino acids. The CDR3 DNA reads TGTGCCAGCAGCCAATCGATCGCGACAGAAGAAGCTTTCTTT. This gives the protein CASSQSIATEEAFF.

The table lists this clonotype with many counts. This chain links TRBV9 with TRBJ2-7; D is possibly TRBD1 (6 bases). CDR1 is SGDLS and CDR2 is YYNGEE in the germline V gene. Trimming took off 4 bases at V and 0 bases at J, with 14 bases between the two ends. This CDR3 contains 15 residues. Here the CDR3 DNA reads TGTGCCAGCAGCTCCGGACAGCTAAGCTCCTACGAGCAGTACTTC. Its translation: CASSSGQLSSYEQYF.

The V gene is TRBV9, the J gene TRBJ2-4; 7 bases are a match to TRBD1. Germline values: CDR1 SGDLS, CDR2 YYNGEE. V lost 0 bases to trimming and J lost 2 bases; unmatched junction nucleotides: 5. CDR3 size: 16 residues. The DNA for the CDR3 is TGTGCCAGCAGCGTAGGGTCCAGGGGGTCCAAAAACATTCAGTACTTC. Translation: CASSVGSRGSKNIQYF. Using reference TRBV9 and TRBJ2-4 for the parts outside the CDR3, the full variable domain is DSGVTQTPKHLITATGQRVTLRCSPRSGDLSVYWYQQSLDQGLQFLIQYYNGEERAKGNILERFSAQQFPDLHSELNLSSLELGDSALYFCASSVGSRGSKNIQYFGAGTRLSVL.

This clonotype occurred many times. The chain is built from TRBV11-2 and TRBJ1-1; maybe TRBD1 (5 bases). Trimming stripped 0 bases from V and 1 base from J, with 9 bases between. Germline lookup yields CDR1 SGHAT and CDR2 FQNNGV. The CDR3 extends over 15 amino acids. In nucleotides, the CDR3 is TGTGCCAGCAGCTTAGATAAGGGACGGAACACTGAAGCTTTCTTT. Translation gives CASSLDKGRNTEAFF.

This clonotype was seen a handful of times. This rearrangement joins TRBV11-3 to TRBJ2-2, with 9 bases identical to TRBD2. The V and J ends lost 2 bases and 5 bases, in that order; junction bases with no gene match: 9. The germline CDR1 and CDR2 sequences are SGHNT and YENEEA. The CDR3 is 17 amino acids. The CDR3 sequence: CASSLHNWREGTGELFF. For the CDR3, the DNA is TGTGCCAGCAGCTTACATAACTGGCGGGAGGGAACCGGGGAGCTGTTTTTT.

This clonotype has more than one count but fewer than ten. The CDR3 DNA is TGTGCCAGCAGCTGGGGGACTAGCGGGATTCAATACGAGCAGTACTTC. It is translated as CASSWGTSGIQYEQYF. The rearrangement links TRBV7-9 to TRBJ2-7, with 13 bases matching TRBD2. This CDR3 is 16 amino acids long. V lost 4 bases, J lost 4 bases, and 7 bases stayed unmatched. Germline CDR1 and CDR2: SEHNR and FQNEAQ (reference sequence).

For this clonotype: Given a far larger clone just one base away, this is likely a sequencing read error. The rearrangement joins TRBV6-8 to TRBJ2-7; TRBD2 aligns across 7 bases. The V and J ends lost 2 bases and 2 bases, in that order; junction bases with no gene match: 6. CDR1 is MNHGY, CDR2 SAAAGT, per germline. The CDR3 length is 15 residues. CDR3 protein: CASSYTSGNPYEQYF. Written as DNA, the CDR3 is TGTGCCAGCAGTTACACAAGCGGGAACCCCTACGAGCAGTACTTC.

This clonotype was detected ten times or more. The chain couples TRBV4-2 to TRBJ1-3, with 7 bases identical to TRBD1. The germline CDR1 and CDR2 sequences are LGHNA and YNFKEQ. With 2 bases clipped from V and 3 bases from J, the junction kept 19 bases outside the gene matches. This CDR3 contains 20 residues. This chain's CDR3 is CASSQKPRRQGRNYGNTIYF. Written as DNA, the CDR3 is TGTGCCAGCAGCCAAAAACCGCGCCGACAGGGACGAAATTATGGAAACACCATATATTTT.

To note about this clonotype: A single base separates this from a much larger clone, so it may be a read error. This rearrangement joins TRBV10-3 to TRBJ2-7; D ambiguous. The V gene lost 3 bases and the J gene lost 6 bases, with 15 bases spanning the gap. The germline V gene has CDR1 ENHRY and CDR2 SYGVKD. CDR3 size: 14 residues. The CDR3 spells CAISDQVRPCEQYF. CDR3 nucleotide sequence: TGTGCCATCAGTGATCAGGTCCGTCCTTGCGAGCAGTACTTC.

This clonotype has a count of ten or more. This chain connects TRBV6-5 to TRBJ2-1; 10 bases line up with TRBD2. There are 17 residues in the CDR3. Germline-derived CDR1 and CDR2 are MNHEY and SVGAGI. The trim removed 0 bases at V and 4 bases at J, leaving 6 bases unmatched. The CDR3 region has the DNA TGTGCCAGCAGTTACTCTTCCACTAGCGGGATATACAATGAGCAGTTCTTC. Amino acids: CASSYSSTSGIYNEQFF.

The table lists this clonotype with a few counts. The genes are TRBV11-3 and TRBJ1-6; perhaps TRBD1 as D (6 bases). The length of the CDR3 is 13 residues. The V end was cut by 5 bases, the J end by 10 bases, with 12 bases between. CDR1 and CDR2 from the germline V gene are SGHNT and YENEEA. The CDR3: CASSLTRGSPLHF. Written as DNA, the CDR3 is TGTGCCAGCAGCCTGACAAGGGGGTCACCCCTCCACTTT. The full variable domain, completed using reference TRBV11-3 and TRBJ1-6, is EAGVVQSPRYKIIEKKQPVAFWCNPISGHNTLYWYLQNLGQGPELLIRYENEEAVDDSQLPKDRFSAERLKGVDSTLKIQPAELGDSAVYLCASSLTRGSPLHFGNGTRLTVT.